The 5 T cell receptor beta chains listed next were all sequenced from one sample in a study of human T cells and chemical hapten exposure. The time point here: patch test 1, 2 weeks after DPC sensitization. Treatment denoted: therapeutic diphenylcyclopropenone sensitization with weekly scalp DPC. MiXCR was run by TCRdb on the RACE reads, yielding one entry per CDR3 protein. In the table there are some 91,000 distinct CDR3 sequences, 12% of which are singletons. Specimen: whole blood, collected in connection with sensitization to the hapten diphenylcyclopropenone (DPC). Receptor source: a woman in her forties with alopecia areata. Some clones in this sample may be carry-over from other donors' samples.

As concerns this clonotype: The germline gene is not matched at one end of the junction; a read error may be the cause. The J gene is TRBJ2-1, the V gene TRBV7-7, with D tentatively TRBD1 (6 bases). Germline V lookup: CDR1 SSHAT, CDR2 FNYEAQ (reference sequence). The CDR3 contains 15 residues. CDR3 bases: TGTGCTAGCAGCTTACAGGGCCCCGCCGACAATGAGCAGTTCTTC. Translated, it gives CASSLQGPADNEQFF.

This clonotype was detected only a few times. The V gene is TRBV6-4, the J gene TRBJ2-2; no clear D. Germline assignment: CDR1 MRHNA and CDR2 SNTAGT. Trimming stripped 4 bases from V and 0 bases from J, with 9 bases between. This CDR3 region has 15 residues. CDR3 sequence (DNA): TGTGCCAGCAGTGCCTTCAGCGCGAACACCGGGGAGCTGTTTTTT. It is translated as CASSAFSANTGELFF.

In its sample, this clonotype was seen a few times. A junction end diverges from the germline sequence, so it may reflect a read error. This rearrangement joins TRBV28 to TRBJ1-5, with D possibly being TRBD1 (5 bases). The CDR3 runs to 13 residues. CDR1 and CDR2 from the germline V gene are MDHEN and SYDVKM. CDR3: CASSPTDTGTENF. CDR3 nucleotides: TGTGCCAGCAGTCCGACTGACACCGGGACCGAGAATTTT.

The J gene is TRBJ2-1, the V gene TRBV28; D gene unclear. In germline, CDR1 is MDHEN, CDR2 SYDVKM. V was shortened by 6 bases and J by 9 bases, with 12 bases between the two germline ends. This CDR3 has 12 amino acids. CDR3 in amino acids: CASRRLVSEQFF. The CDR3 nucleotides are TGTGCCAGCAGACGTCTCGTGAGTGAGCAGTTCTTC.

The chain has TRBV28 and TRBJ2-7, with D perhaps assigned TRBD1 or TRBD2 (5 bases each). The CDR3 length is 14 residues. Germline V gives CDR1 MDHEN, CDR2 SYDVKM. The germline V and J ends were trimmed by 9 bases and 1 base, with 16 bases remaining between them. CDR3 protein: CASRWDRNSYEQYF. In DNA, the CDR3 is TGTGCCAGTCGATGGGACCGTAATTCCTACGAGCAGTACTTC. Full variable domain (rest looked up from reference TRBV28 and TRBJ2-7): DVKVTQSSRYLVKRTGEKVFLECVQDMDHENMFWYRQDPGLGLRLIYFSYDVKMKEKGDIPEGYSVSREKKERFSLILESASTNQTSMYLCASRWDRNSYEQYFGPGTRLTVT.